These 23 T cell receptor beta chains were all obtained from the same sample, sequenced in a study of cytomegalovirus exposure and HLA in healthy donors. Sequencing used immunoSEQ multiplex PCR; TCRdb keeps in-frame clones, though not all of them. Of about 280,000 clones in the sample, 88% were seen once. Sequencing used PBMCs. These receptors came from a woman under 30 in good health and CMV-seronegative.

The chain employs TRBV9 and TRBJ2-7; 15 nucleotides agree with TRBD2. Losses at the gene ends were 4 bases for V and 2 bases for J; bases not matched to a gene: 16. Per germline, CDR1 SGDLS and CDR2 YYNGEE. The CDR3 contains 20 residues. For the CDR3, the DNA is TGTGCCAGCAGCCCTTCAGGGGGTGGACTAGCGGGAGGGAGGACCTACGAGCAGTACTTC. This translates into CASSPSGGGLAGGRTYEQYF.

CDR3 bases: TGCAGCGTTGGAGGCAGGGATAATGAGCAGTACTTC. The encoded protein is CSVGGRDNEQYF. The V and J genes are TRBV29-1 and TRBJ2-7, with D perhaps matching TRBD1 (5 bases). The CDR3 sequence is 12 residues long. V lost 4 bases, J lost 7 bases, and 14 bases lay in between. Germline V CDR1 and CDR2: SQVTM, ANQGSEA.

V gene TRBV19 combines with J gene TRBJ2-7; tentatively, D is TRBD1 (5 bases). Between the trimmed V and J ends, which lost 5 bases and 4 bases, there was a span of 15 bases. The CDR3 loop spans 14 amino acids. Germline CDR1 reads LNHDA; CDR2 reads SQIVND (reference sequence). The CDR3 nucleotides read TGTGCCAGTAGTCCGACAGTAGGGGCATACGAGCAGTACTTC. As protein: CASSPTVGAYEQYF.

V and J are TRBV11-2 and TRBJ1-5; a weak D match, TRBD1 (5 bases). The CDR3 runs 14 residues. V shed 4 bases and J shed 4 bases, with 11 bases lying between them. CDR1 SGHAT and CDR2 FQNNGV come from the germline V gene. CDR3 sequence reads: CASSYNGGNQPQHF. As DNA, the CDR3 is TGTGCCAGCAGCTATAACGGGGGGAATCAGCCCCAGCATTTT.

The V gene is TRBV6-5, the J gene TRBJ2-5; 9 bases map to TRBD2. With 1 base clipped from V and 2 bases from J, the junction kept 5 bases outside the gene matches. CDR3 length: 16 amino acids. Germline V gene lookup returns CDR1 MNHEY and CDR2 SVGAGI. Here the CDR3 reads CASSYLAGALQETQYF. Here the CDR3 DNA reads TGTGCCAGCAGTTACTTAGCGGGAGCTCTTCAAGAGACCCAGTACTTC.

This clone was recorded only once. The chain carries TRBV6-5 and TRBJ1-1; tentatively, D is TRBD1 (6 bases). Trimming cost V 5 bases and J 2 bases, with 9 bases left between them. The CDR3 contains 13 residues. CDR1 MNHEY and CDR2 SVGAGI come from the germline V gene. The CDR3 coding sequence is TGTGCCAGCAGTCGGACAGACAACACTGAAGCTTTCTTT. Translated, it gives CASSRTDNTEAFF.

The V gene is TRBV28, the J gene TRBJ2-4; tentative D call: TRBD1 (6 bases). This CDR3 has 15 amino acids. V was cut by 3 bases and J by 1 base, with 10 bases left in between. CDR1 is MDHEN, CDR2 SYDVKM, per germline. The CDR3 sequence is CASSFEGVAKNIQYF. The CDR3 DNA reads TGTGCCAGCAGTTTTGAGGGGGTGGCCAAAAACATTCAGTACTTC.

The gene calls are TRBV18 and TRBJ2-7; 7 nucleotides align to TRBD2. The germline gives CDR1 KGHSH, CDR2 LQKENI. This CDR3 spans 16 amino acids. The J segment lost 1 base and the V segment lost 2 bases, leaving 8 bases of the junction unmatched. CDR3 nucleotide sequence: TGTGCCAGCTCACCAGATCCGGGACTACCATCCTACGAGCAGTACTTC. It yields the protein CASSPDPGLPSYEQYF.

The rearrangement links TRBV6-1 to TRBJ1-1; a possible D gene is TRBD1 (5 bases). The V and J ends lost 4 bases and 0 bases respectively, with 21 bases between them. From germline, CDR1 is MNHNS and CDR2 SASEGT. There are 18 residues in the CDR3. The CDR3 spells CASSGGQQSPVVNTEAFF. Here the CDR3 DNA reads TGTGCCAGCAGTGGGGGCCAGCAATCCCCGGTGGTGAACACTGAAGCTTTCTTT.

The chain recombines TRBV6-4 with TRBJ2-3; D is unclear. V lost 4 bases, J lost 0 bases, and 8 bases lay in between. The germline V gene has CDR1 MRHNA and CDR2 SNTAGT. CDR3 length: 14 residues. CDR3 loop: CASSVAGSTDTQYF. The DNA of the CDR3 is TGTGCCAGCAGTGTGGCAGGTAGCACAGATACGCAGTATTTT.

The rearrangement joins TRBV13 to TRBJ1-4, with 8 positions matching TRBD1. This CDR3 has 17 amino acids. Per germline, CDR1 PRHDT and CDR2 FYEKMQ (reference sequence). V was clipped by 4 bases and J by 7 bases; unmatched bases: 14. In nucleotides, the CDR3 is TGTGCCAGCAGCTCCCGGACAGGGCGGTCCCGCCGTGAAAAACTGTTTTTT. Amino acids: CASSSRTGRSRREKLFF.

This chain links TRBV15 with TRBJ1-5; 7 nucleotides match TRBD1. CDR1 LNHNV and CDR2 YYDKDF come from the germline V gene (reference sequence). Trimming at V came to 1 base and at J to 4 bases, leaving 7 bases not matched to a gene. This CDR3 is 16 amino acids long. The CDR3 reads CATSRAPQGSNQPQHF. DNA for the CDR3: TGTGCCACCAGCAGAGCCCCACAGGGGAGTAATCAGCCCCAGCATTTT.

The CDR3 nucleotides are TGTGCCAGCAGCTTGTTAGACGGGAGAGGGTACGAGCAGTACTTC. Its translation: CASSLLDGRGYEQYF. This chain links TRBV5-4 with TRBJ2-7; TRBD2 is a possible D gene (6 bases). The V gene lost 1 base and the J gene lost 4 bases, with 15 bases spanning the gap. This CDR3 contains 15 residues. The V gene's germline CDR1 is SGHNT and CDR2 YYREEE (reference sequence).

This chain uses TRBV5-6 with TRBJ2-5; 12 nucleotides line up with TRBD2. Germline CDR1 and CDR2: SGHDT and YYEEEE. The CDR3 length is 15 residues. The junction had 2 bases not matched to a gene; V was cut back by 3 bases and J by 2 bases. In nucleotides, the CDR3 is TGTGCCAGCAGCTCTCTAGCGGGAGGGCAAGAGACCCAGTACTTC. Translated, it gives CASSSLAGGQETQYF.

The chain carries TRBV5-1 and TRBJ2-7; 12 nucleotides line up with TRBD2. CDR3 length: 14 amino acids. V was clipped by 2 bases and J by 7 bases; unmatched bases: 4. The germline V gene encodes CDR1 SGHRS and CDR2 YFSETQ. The chain's CDR3 is CASSFSLAGGEQYF. The CDR3 region has the DNA TGCGCCAGCAGCTTTTCACTAGCGGGAGGAGAGCAGTACTTC.

This sequence joins TRBV6-1 and TRBJ1-2; possibly TRBD1 for D (5 bases). This CDR3 comprises 14 residues. Germline V CDR1 and CDR2: MNHNS, SASEGT. V was trimmed by 6 bases and J by 4 bases, leaving 15 bases between them. CDR3 amino acids: CASRLQDLVYGYTF. The CDR3 region has the DNA TGTGCCAGCAGGCTACAGGACCTCGTCTATGGCTACACCTTC.

This rearrangement joins TRBV6-1 to TRBJ2-7; 9 bases line up with TRBD2. Germline values: CDR1 MNHNS, CDR2 SASEGT. Germline trimming cut 6 bases from V and 4 bases from J; bases unmatched to any gene: 10. The CDR3 runs to 15 residues. The DNA for the CDR3 is TGTGCCAGCAGCCTGGAAGATAGCGGGAGTTACGAGCAGTACTTC. Protein product: CASSLEDSGSYEQYF.

The chain links TRBV5-6 to TRBJ1-1, with D perhaps TRBD1 (5 bases). The V end lost 3 bases, the J end lost 7 bases, and 13 bases lay between the germline ends. CDR1 and CDR2 from the germline V gene are SGHDT and YYEEEE. The CDR3 is 13 amino acids. As DNA, the CDR3 is TGTGCCAGCAGCTGGGCGGGGGATGGTGAAGCTTTCTTT. Residues: CASSWAGDGEAFF.

This chain joins TRBV5-1 and TRBJ2-7, with a possible D match to TRBD1 (6 bases). CDR1 is SGHRS, CDR2 YFSETQ, per germline. The V end lost 0 bases, the J end lost 2 bases, and 9 bases lay between the germline ends. The CDR3 runs to 14 residues. CDR3: CASSLEDSTYEQYF. In DNA form, the CDR3 reads TGCGCCAGCAGCTTGGAGGACAGTACCTACGAGCAGTACTTC.

The chain joins TRBV2 to TRBJ2-1; TRBD2 agrees at 11 bases. The CDR3 extends over 15 amino acids. The germline V gene has CDR1 SNHLY and CDR2 FYNNEI. The trim removed 4 bases at V and 3 bases at J, leaving 2 bases unmatched. The CDR3 DNA reads TGTGCCAGCAGTGTGGGGACTAGCGGCTACAATGAGCAGTTCTTC. Residues: CASSVGTSGYNEQFF.

This clone has only a few counts. The rearrangement uses TRBV14 and TRBJ2-7; weak D call: TRBD2 (6 bases). V lost 4 bases, J lost 3 bases, and 13 bases lay in between. The CDR3 covers 14 residues. CDR1 is SGHDN and CDR2 is FVKESK in the germline V gene. This chain's CDR3 is CASSPGLQIYEQYF. As DNA, the CDR3 is TGTGCCAGCAGCCCGGGACTGCAGATCTACGAGCAGTACTTC.

The V gene is TRBV2, the J gene TRBJ2-1, with 11 bases lining up with TRBD2. The V and J ends lost 10 bases and 7 bases, in that order; junction bases with no gene match: 21. CDR1 is SNHLY, CDR2 FYNNEI, per germline. The CDR3 is 18 amino acids. As DNA, the CDR3 is TGTGCCATCCTTGTGGGGACCGAACTAGCGGGAGTTATGAATGAGCAGTTCTTC. Amino acids: CAILVGTELAGVMNEQFF.

The chain couples TRBV29-1 to TRBJ1-2; 7 bases map to TRBD1. V lost 6 bases and J lost 5; bases outside the gene matches: 15. Looked up from germline, CDR1 is SQVTM and CDR2 is ANQGSEA. The CDR3 length is 15 residues. This chain's CDR3 is CSVQLGQAVTYGYTF. The CDR3, as DNA: TGCAGCGTGCAACTCGGACAGGCCGTTACTTATGGCTACACCTTC.